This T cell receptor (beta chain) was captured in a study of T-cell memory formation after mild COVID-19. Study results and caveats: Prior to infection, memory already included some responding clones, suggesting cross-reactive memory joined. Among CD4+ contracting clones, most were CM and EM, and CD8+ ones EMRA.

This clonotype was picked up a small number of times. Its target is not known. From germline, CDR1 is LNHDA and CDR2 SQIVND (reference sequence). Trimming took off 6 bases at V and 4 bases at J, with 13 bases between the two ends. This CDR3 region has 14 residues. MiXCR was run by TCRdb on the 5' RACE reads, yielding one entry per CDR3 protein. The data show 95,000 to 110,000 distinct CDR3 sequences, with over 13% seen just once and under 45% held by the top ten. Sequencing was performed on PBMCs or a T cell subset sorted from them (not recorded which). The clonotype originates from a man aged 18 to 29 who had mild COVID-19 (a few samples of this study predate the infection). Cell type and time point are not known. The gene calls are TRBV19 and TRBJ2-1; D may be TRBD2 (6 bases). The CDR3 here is CASSDIGGYNEQFF. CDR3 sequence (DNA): TGTGCCAGTAGCGACATCGGGGGTTACAATGAGCAGTTCTTC.